The present T cell receptor (beta chain) was sequenced within a study of shared clonotypes between healthy human individuals. Deep was the level at which the assay was run. Original processing methods: ImmunoSEQ gave junction-only sequences without quality scores, so filtering differed. Data came from immunoSEQ multiplex PCR; TCRdb stores just in-frame clones and leaves some out. Clone size and the V and J calls come from that table; the DNA yielded D and trimming. The sample holds approximately 180,000 clones, about 93% seen once. V was cut by 5 bases and J by 4 bases, with 8 bases left in between. The V gene's germline CDR1 is LNHDA and CDR2 SQIVND (reference sequence). The CDR3 spans 13 residues. Note on this clone: Its antigen is unknown.

Notes on the study in general: In the sorted subsets, rarefaction showed sequencing was incomplete despite large depth.

Investigators divided CD4+ cells into CD45RA+ naive and CD45RA-negative memory subsets. V usage is TRBV19 and J usage is TRBJ2-2; D may be TRBD1 (6 bases). The origin of this receptor is a woman in her thirties in good health. What was sequenced was naive CD4+ T cells sorted from blood. Subset defined: CD45RA+ positively selected. The CDR3 sequence is CASSLRGTGELFF. The CDR3 region has the DNA TGTGCCAGTAGTCTCAGGGGCACCGGGGAGCTGTTTTTT.